This T cell receptor beta chain is drawn from a study of CD8+ T cells in alopecia areata. Germline CDR1 reads SGHDN; CDR2 reads FVKESK. V lost 6 bases, J lost 3 bases, and 9 bases lay in between. The CDR3 covers 12 residues. Described treatment: oral pan-JAK inhibitor, 5-10 mg twice daily. Lesional scalp punch biopsies and peripheral blood were collected from alopecia areata patients. cDNA serving as the sequencing template came from extracted, reverse transcribed RNA. Using immunoSEQ multiplex PCR, the repertoire was profiled, and TCRdb retains in-frame clones only, with some absent. The repertoire includes tens of thousands of clones, 35% to 55% of them detected once, and approximately 20% sits in the top ten.

This specimen was CD8+ T cells sorted from blood, taken at approximately week 37, from a patient treated with tofacitinib. The TCR sequence derives from a human donor with alopecia areata. This chain joins TRBV14 and TRBJ2-7; D not resolved. This chain's CDR3 is CASSQSLYEQYF. In nucleotides, the CDR3 is TGTGCCAGCAGTCAAAGCCTCTACGAGCAGTACTTC.